Included here is one T cell receptor (beta chain) sequence, with context. These data are taken from a study of blood T cell repertoires in COVID-19. In the study overall: PBMCs, B-cell-depleted T cells, or T cells provided the cDNA or gDNA that made up the material.

The assay was immunoSEQ multiplex PCR, and TCRdb's table has in-frame clones only and misses some. In the table there are roughly 380,000 clones, roughly 90% of which are singletons. The CDR3 is made up of 15 amino acids. Trimming took off 4 bases at V and 0 bases at J, with 13 bases between the two ends. CDR1 SGDLS and CDR2 YYNGEE come from the germline V gene. J is TRBJ1-1 and V is TRBV9; D ambiguous. The origin of this receptor is a woman in her 30s who had recovered from COVID-19. The sample was PBMCs or T cells enriched from blood (not recorded which). CDR3 loop: CASSPPGFLNTEAFF. The CDR3 DNA sequence: TGTGCCAGCAGCCCCCCCGGGTTCTTGAACACTGAAGCTTTCTTT.